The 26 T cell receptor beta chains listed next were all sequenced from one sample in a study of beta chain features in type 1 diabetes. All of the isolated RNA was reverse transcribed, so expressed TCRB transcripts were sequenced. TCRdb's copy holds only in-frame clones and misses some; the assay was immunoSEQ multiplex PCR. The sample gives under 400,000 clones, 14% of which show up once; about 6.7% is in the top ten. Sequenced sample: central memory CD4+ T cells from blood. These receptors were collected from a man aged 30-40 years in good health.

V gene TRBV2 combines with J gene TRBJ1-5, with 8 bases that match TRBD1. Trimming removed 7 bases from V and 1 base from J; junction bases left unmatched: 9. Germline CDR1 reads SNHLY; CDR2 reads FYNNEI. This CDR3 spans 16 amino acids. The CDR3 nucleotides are TGTGCCAGCAAGGAGGACAGGGCATCGAGCAATCAGCCCCAGCATTTT. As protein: CASKEDRASSNQPQHF. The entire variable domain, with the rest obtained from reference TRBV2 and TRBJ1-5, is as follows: EPEVTQTPSHQVTQMGQEVILRCVPISNHLYFYWYRQILGQKVEFLVSFYNNEISEKSEIFDDQFSVERPDGSNFTLKIRSTKLEDSAMYFCASKEDRASSNQPQHFGDGTRLSIL.

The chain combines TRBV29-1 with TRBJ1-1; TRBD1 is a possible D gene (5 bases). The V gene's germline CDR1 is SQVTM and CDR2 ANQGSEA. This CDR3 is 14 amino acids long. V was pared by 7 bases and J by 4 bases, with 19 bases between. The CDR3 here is CSGDPGGLGTEAFF. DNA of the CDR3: TGCAGCGGGGACCCCGGGGGTCTTGGCACTGAAGCTTTCTTT. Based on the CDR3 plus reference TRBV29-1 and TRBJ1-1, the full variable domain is SAVISQKPSRDICQRGTSLTIQCQVDSQVTMMFWYRQQPGQSLTLIATANQGSEATYESGFVIDKFPISRPNLTFSTLTVSNMSPEDSSIYLCSGDPGGLGTEAFFGQGTRLTVV.

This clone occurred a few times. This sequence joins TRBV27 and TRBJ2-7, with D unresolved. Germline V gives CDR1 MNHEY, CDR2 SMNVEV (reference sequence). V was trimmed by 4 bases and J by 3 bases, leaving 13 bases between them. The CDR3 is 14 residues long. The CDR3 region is CASSYTLGSYEQYF. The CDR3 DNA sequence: TGTGCCAGCAGTTATACCCTAGGCAGCTACGAGCAGTACTTC.

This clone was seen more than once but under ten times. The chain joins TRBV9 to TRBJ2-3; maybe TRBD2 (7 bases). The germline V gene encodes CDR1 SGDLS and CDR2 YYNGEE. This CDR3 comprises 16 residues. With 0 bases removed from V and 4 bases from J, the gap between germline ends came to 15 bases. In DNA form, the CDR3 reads TGTGCCAGCAGCGTAGCCCAGGGGAGGGGTGCAGATACGCAGTATTTT. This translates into CASSVAQGRGADTQYF.

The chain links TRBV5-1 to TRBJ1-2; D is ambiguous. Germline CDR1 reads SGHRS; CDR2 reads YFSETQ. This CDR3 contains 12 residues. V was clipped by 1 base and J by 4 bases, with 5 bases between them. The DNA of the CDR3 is TGCGCCAGCAGCTTGAAAGGCTATGGCTACACCTTC. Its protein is CASSLKGYGYTF. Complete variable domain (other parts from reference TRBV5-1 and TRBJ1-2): KAGVTQTPRYLIKTRGQQVTLSCSPISGHRSVSWYQQTPGQGLQFLFEYFSETQRNKGNFPGRFSGRQFSNSRSEMNVSTLELGDSALYLCASSLKGYGYTFGSGTRLTVV.

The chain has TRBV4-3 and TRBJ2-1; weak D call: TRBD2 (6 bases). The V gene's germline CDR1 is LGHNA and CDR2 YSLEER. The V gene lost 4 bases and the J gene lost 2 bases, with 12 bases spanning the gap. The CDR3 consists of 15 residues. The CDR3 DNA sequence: TGCGCCAGCAGCCTTGCGGGGCCCCCCTACAATGAGCAGTTCTTC. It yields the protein CASSLAGPPYNEQFF.

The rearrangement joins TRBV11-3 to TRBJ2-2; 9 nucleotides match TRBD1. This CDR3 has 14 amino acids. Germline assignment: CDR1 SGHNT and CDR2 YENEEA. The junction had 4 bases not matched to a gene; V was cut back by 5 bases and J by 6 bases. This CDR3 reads CASSPRQGAGELFF. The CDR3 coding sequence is TGTGCCAGCAGCCCCAGACAGGGGGCCGGGGAGCTGTTTTTT.

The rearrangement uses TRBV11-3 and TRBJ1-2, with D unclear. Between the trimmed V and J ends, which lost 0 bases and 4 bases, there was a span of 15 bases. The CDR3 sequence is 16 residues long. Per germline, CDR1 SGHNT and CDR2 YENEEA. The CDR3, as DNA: TGTGCCAGCAGCTTAGATTCCTTTTCCCCAATCTATGGCTACACCTTC. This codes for CASSLDSFSPIYGYTF.

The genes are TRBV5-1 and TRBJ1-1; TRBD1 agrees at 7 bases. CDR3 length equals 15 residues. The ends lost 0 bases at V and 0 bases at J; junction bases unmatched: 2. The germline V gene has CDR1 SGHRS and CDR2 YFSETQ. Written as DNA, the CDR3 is TGCGCCAGCAGCTTGGAGGGGGCGTTGAACACTGAAGCTTTCTTT. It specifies CASSLEGALNTEAFF. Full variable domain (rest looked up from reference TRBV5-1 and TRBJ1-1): KAGVTQTPRYLIKTRGQQVTLSCSPISGHRSVSWYQQTPGQGLQFLFEYFSETQRNKGNFPGRFSGRQFSNSRSEMNVSTLELGDSALYLCASSLEGALNTEAFFGQGTRLTVV.

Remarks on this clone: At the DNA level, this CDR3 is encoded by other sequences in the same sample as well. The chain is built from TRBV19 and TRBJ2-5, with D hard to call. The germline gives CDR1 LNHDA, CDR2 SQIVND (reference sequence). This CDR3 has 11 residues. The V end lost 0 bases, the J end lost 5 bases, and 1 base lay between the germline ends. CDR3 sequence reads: CASSIEETQYF. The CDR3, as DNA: TGTGCCAGTAGTATAGAGGAGACCCAGTACTTC. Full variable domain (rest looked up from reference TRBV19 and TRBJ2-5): DGGITQSPKYLFRKEGQNVTLSCEQNLNHDAMYWYRQDPGQGLRLIYYSQIVNDFQKGDIAEGYSVSREKKESFPLTVTSAQKNPTAFYLCASSIEETQYFGPGTRLLVL.

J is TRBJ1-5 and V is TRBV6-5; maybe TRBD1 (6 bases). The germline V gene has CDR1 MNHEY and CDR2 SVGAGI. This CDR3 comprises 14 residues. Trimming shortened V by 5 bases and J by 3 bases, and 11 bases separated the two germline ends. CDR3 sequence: CASSENRANQPQHF. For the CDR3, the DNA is TGTGCCAGCAGTGAAAACAGGGCCAATCAGCCCCAGCATTTT.

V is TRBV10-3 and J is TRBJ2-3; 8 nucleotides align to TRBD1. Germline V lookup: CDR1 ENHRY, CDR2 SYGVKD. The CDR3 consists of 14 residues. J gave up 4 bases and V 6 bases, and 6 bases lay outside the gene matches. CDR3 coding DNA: TGTGCCATCAGACTCGGACAGGGAGCAGATACGCAGTATTTT. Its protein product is CAIRLGQGADTQYF.

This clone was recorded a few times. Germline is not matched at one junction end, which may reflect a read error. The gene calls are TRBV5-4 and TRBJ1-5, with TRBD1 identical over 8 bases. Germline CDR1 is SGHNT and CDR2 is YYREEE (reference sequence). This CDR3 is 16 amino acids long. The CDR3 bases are TGCGCCAGCAGCCAAGACCTTTCAGGGGGCGGACAGCCCCAGCATTTT. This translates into CASSQDLSGGGQPQHF.

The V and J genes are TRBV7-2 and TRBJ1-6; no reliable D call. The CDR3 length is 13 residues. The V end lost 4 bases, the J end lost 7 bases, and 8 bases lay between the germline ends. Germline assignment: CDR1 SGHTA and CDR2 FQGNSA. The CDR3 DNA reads TGTGCCAGCAGCTGGACGGGAAATTCACCCCTCCACTTT. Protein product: CASSWTGNSPLHF.

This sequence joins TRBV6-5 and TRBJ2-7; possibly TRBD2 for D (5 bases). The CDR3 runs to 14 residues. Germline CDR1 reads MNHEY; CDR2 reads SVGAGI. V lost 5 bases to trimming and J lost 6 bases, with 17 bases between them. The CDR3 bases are TGTGCCAGCAGTGTCACTAGAGGCCCTTCCGAGCAGTACGTC. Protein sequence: CASSVTRGPSEQYV.

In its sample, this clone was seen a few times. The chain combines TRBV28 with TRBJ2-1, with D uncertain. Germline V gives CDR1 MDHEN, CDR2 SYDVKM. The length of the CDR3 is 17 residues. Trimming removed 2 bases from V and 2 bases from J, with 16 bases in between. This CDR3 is CASSLVTTTGTYNEQFF. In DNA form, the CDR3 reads TGTGCCAGCAGTTTAGTCACCACCACGGGTACCTACAATGAGCAGTTCTTC. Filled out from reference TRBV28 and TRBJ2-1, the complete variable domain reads DVKVTQSSRYLVKRTGEKVFLECVQDMDHENMFWYRQDPGLGLRLIYFSYDVKMKEKGDIPEGYSVSREKKERFSLILESASTNQTSMYLCASSLVTTTGTYNEQFFGPGTRLTVL.

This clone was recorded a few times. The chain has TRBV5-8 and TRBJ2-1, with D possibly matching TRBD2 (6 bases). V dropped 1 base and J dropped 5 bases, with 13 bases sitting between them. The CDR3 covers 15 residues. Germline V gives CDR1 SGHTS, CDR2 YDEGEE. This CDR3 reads CASSLMGGKDNEQFF. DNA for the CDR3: TGTGCCAGCAGCTTGATGGGGGGAAAAGACAATGAGCAGTTCTTC.

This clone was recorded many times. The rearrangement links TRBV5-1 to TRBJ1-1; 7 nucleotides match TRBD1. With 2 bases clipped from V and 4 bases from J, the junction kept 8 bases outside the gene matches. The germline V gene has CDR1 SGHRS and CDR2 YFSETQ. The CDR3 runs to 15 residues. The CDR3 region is CASSFRQGMSTEAFF. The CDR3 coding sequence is TGCGCCAGCAGCTTCCGACAGGGTATGAGCACTGAAGCTTTCTTT.

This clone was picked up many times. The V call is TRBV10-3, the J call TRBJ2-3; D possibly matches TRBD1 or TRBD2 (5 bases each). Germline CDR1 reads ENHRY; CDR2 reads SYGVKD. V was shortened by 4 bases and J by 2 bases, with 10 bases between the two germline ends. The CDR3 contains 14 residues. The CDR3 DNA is TGTGCCATCAGTGGGGGGATGAACACAGATACGCAGTATTTT. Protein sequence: CAISGGMNTDTQYF.

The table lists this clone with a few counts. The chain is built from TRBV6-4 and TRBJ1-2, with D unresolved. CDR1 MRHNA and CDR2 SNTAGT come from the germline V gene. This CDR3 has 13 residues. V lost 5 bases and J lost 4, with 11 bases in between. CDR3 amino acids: CASSLGRIYGYTF. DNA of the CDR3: TGTGCCAGCAGTTTAGGGCGGATCTATGGCTACACCTTC.

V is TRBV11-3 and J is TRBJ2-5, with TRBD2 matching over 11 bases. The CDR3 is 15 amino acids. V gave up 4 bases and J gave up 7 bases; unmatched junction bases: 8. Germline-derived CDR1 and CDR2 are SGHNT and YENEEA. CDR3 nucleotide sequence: TGTGCCAGCAGCTCAACTAGCGGGAGAGGAGGGACCCAGTACTTC. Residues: CASSSTSGRGGTQYF.

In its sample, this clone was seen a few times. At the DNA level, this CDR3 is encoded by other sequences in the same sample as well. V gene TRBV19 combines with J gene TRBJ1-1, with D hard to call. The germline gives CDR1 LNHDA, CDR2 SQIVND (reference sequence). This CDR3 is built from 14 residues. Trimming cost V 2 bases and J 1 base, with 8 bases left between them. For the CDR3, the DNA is TGTGCCAGTAGTATAAACAGAGGGAACACTGAAGCTTTCTTT. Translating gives CASSINRGNTEAFF.

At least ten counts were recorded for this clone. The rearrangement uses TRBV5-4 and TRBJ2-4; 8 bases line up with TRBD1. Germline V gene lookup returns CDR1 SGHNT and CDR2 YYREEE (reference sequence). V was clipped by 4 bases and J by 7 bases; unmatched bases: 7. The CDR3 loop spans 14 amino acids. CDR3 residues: CASSRLTGENIQYF. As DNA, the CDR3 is TGTGCCAGCAGCCGATTGACAGGGGAGAACATTCAGTACTTC.

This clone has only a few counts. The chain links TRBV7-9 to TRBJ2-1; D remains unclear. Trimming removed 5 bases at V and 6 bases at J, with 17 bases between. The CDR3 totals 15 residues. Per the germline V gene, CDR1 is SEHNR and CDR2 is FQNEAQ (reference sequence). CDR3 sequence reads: CASSPIGSSGNEQFF. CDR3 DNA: TGTGCCAGCAGCCCAATAGGTAGCTCTGGCAATGAGCAGTTCTTC.

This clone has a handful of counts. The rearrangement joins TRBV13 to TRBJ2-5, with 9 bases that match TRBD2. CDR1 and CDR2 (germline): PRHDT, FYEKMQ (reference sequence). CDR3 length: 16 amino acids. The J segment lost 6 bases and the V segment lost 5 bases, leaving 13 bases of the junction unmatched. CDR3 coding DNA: TGTGCCAGCAGCCCTACCGGCGGGGGGGCCTTTCAGACCCAGTACTTC. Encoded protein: CASSPTGGGAFQTQYF.

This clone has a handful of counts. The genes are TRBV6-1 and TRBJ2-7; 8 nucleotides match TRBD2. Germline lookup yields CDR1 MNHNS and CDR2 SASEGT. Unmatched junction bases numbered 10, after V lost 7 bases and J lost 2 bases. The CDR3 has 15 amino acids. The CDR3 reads CASTHNAAGAYEQYV. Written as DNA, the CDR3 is TGTGCCAGCACCCATAACGCAGCGGGGGCCTACGAGCAGTACGTC.